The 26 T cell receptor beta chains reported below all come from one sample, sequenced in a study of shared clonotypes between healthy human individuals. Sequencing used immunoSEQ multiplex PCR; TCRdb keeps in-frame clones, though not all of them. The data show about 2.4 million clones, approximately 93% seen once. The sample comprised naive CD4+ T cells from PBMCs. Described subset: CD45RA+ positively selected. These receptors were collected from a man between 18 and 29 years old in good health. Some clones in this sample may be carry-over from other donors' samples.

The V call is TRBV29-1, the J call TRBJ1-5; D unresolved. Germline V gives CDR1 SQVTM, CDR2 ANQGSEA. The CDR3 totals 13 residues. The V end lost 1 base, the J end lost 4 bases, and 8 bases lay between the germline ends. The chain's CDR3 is CSVEVADNQPQHF. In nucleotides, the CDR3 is TGCAGCGTTGAAGTGGCCGATAATCAGCCCCAGCATTTT.

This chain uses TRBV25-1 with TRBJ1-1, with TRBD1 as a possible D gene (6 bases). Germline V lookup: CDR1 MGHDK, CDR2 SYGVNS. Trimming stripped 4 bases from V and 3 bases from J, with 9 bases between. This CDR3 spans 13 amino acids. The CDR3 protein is CASSAYRDTEAFF. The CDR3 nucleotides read TGTGCCAGCAGTGCCTACAGGGACACTGAAGCTTTCTTT.

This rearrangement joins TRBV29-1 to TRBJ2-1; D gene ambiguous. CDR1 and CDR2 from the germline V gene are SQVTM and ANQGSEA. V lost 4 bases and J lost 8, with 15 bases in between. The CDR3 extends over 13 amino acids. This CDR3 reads CSVGARASDEQFF. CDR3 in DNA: TGCAGCGTTGGGGCCCGTGCCAGCGATGAGCAGTTCTTC.

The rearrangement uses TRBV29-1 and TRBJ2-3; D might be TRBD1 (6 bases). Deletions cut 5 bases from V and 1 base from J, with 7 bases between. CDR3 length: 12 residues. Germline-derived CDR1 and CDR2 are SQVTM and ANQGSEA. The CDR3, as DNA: TGCAGCGTTAGACAGGGCACAGATACGCAGTATTTT. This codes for CSVRQGTDTQYF.

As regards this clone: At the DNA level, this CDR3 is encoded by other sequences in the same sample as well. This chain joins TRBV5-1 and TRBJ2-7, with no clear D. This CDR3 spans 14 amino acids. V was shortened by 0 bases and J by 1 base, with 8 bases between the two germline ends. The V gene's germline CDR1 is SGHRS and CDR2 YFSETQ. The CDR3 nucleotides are TGCGCCAGCAGCTTGGTTGCGGATTCCTACGAGCAGTACTTC. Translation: CASSLVADSYEQYF.

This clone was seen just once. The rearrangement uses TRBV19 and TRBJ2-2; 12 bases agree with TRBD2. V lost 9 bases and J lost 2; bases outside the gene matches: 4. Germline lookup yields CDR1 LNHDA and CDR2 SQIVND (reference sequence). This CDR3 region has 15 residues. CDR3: CASTSGRSNTGELFF. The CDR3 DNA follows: TGTGCCAGCACTAGCGGGAGGTCAAACACCGGGGAGCTGTTTTTT.

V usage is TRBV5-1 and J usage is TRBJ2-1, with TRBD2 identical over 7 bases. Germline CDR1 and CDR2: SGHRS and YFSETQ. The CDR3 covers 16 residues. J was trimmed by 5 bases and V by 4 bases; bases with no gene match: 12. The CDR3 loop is CASSLRGETQHNEQFF. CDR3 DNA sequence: TGCGCCAGCAGCCTCCGGGGGGAAACACAACACAATGAGCAGTTCTTC.

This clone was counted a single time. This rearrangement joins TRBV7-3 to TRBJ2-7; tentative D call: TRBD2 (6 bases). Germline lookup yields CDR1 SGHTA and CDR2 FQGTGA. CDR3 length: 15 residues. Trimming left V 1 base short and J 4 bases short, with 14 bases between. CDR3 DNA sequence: TGTGCCAGCAGCTTAATCGCGGGGCCCCAGTACGAGCAGTACTTC. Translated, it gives CASSLIAGPQYEQYF.

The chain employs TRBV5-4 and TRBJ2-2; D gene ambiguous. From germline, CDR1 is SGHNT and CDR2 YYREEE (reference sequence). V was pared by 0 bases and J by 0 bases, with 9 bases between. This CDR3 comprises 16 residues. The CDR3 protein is CASSLARSSNTGELFF. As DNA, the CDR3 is TGTGCCAGCAGCTTGGCCCGGTCTTCGAACACCGGGGAGCTGTTTTTT.

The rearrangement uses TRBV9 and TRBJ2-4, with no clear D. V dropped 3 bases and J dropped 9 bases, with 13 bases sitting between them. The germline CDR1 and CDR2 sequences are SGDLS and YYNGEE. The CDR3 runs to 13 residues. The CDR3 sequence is CASSAAMRSIQYF. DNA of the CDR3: TGTGCCAGCAGCGCAGCCATGAGAAGCATTCAGTACTTC.

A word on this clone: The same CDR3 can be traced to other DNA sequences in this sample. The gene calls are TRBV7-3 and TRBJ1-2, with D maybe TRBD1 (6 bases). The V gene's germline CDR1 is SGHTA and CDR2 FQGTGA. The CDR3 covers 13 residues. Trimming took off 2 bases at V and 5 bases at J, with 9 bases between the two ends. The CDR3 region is CASSLGQGYGYTF. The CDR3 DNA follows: TGTGCCAGCAGCTTAGGGCAGGGGTATGGCTACACCTTC.

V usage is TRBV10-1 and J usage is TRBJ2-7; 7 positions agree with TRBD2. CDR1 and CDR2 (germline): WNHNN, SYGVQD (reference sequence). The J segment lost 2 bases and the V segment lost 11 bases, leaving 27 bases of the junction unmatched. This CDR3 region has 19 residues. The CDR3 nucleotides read TGCGCCGCCATAACACCATTGAGGGCGGGAGCCACCCCCCCCTACGAGCAGTACTTC. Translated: CAAITPLRAGATPPYEQYF.

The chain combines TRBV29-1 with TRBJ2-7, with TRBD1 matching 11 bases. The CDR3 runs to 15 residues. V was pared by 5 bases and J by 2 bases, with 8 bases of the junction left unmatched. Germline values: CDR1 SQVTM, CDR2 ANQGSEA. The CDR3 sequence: CSVNSGTGGTYEQYF. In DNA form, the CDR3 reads TGCAGCGTTAACTCCGGGACAGGGGGGACCTACGAGCAGTACTTC.

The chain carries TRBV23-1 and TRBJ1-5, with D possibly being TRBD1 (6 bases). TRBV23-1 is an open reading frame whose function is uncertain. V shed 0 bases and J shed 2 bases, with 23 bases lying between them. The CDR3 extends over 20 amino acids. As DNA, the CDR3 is TGCGCCAGCAGTCAATCCTGGGACGTGAGCAGGGGATTTTGCAATCAGCCCCAGCATTTT. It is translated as CASSQSWDVSRGFCNQPQHF.

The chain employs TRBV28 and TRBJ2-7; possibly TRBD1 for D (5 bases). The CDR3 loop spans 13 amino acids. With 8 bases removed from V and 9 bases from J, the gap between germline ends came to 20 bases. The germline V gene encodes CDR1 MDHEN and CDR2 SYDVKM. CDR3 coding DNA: TGTGCCAGCTCCGGATTGGGGCTCCCGGGGCAGTACTTC. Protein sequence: CASSGLGLPGQYF.

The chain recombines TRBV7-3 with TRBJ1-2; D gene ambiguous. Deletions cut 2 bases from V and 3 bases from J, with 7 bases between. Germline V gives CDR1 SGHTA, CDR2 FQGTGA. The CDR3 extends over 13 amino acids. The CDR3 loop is CASSLAPHYGYTF. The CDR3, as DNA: TGTGCCAGCAGCTTAGCGCCGCACTATGGCTACACCTTC.

CDR3 sequence: CASSQAPGGPYGYTF. The CDR3 region has the DNA TGTGCCAGCAGCCAAGCGCCAGGGGGCCCGTATGGCTACACCTTC. The chain is built from TRBV14 and TRBJ1-2; 8 bases map to TRBD1. Trimming cost V 1 base and J 5 bases; bases outside gene matches: 6. From germline, CDR1 is SGHDN and CDR2 FVKESK. CDR3 length: 15 amino acids.

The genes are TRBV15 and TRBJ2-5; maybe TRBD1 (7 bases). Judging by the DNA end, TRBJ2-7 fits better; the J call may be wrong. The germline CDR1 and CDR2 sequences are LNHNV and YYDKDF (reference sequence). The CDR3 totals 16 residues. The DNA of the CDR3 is TGTGCCACCAGCAGAGATAGAGCAGGGGGGTTGTACGAGCAGTACTTC. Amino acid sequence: CATSRDRAGGLYEQYF.

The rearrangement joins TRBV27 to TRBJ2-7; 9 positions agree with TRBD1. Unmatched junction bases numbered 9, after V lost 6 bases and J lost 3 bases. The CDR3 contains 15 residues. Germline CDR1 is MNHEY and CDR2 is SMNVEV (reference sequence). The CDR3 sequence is CASSLRDRDFYEQYF. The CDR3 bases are TGTGCCAGCAGCCTCAGGGACAGGGATTTCTACGAGCAGTACTTC.

The CDR3 sequence: CASSAYLSAKNIQYF. CDR3 nucleotides: TGCGCCAGCAGCGCTTACCTCTCAGCCAAAAACATTCAGTACTTC. This chain uses TRBV5-1 with TRBJ2-4; D is uncertain. There are 15 residues in the CDR3. Trimming took off 4 bases at V and 0 bases at J, with 11 bases between the two ends. In germline, CDR1 is SGHRS, CDR2 YFSETQ. The whole variable domain, remainder taken from reference TRBV5-1 and TRBJ2-4, is KAGVTQTPRYLIKTRGQQVTLSCSPISGHRSVSWYQQTPGQGLQFLFEYFSETQRNKGNFPGRFSGRQFSNSRSEMNVSTLELGDSALYLCASSAYLSAKNIQYFGAGTRLSVL.

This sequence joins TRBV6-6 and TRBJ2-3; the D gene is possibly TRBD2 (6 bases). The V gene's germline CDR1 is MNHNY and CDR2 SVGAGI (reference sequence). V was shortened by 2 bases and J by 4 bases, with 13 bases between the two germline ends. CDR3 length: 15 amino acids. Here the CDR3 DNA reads TGTGCCAGCAGTTACACGTCCGGGAGATCAGATACGCAGTATTTT. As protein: CASSYTSGRSDTQYF.

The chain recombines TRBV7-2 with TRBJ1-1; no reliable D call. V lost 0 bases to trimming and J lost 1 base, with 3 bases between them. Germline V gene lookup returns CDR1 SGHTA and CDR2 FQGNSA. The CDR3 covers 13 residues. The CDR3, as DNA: TGTGCCAGCAGCTTAGCTTGGAACACTGAAGCTTTCTTT. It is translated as CASSLAWNTEAFF.

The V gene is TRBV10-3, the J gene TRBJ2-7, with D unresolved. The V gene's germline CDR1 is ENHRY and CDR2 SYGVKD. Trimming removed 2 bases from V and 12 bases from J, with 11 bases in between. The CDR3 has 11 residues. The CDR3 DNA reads TGTGCCATCAGTGAGGGGATTGGGTGGTACTTC. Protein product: CAISEGIGWYF.

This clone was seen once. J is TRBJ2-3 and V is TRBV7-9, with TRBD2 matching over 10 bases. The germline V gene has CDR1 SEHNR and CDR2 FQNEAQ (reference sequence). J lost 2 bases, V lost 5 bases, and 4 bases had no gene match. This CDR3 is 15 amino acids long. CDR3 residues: CASSLTSGYTDTQYF. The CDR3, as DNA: TGTGCCAGCAGCCTGACTAGCGGGTACACAGATACGCAGTATTTT.

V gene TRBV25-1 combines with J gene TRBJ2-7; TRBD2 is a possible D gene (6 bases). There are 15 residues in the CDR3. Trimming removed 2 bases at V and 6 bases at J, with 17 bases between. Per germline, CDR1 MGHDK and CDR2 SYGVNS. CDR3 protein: CASSEAGLVFREQYF. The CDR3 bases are TGTGCCAGCAGTGAAGCGGGACTGGTCTTTCGCGAGCAGTACTTC.

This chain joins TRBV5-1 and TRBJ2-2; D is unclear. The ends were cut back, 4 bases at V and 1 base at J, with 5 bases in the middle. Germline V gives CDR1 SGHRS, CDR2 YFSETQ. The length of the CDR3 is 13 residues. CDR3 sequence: CASSGQNTGELFF. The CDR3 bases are TGCGCCAGCAGCGGGCAGAACACCGGGGAGCTGTTTTTT.